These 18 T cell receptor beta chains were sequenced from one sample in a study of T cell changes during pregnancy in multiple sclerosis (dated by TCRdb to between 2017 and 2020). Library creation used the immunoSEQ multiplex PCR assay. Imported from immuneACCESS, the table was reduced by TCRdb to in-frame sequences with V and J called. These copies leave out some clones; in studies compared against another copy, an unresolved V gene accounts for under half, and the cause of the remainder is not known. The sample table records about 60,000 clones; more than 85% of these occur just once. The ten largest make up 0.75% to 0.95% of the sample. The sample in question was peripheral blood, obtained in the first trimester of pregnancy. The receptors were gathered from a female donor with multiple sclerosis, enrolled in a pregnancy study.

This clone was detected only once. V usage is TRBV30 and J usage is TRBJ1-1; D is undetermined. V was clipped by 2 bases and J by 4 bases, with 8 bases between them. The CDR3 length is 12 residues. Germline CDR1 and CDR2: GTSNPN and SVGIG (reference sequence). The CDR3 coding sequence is TGTGCCTGGAGTTTAGATAGCACTGAAGCTTTCTTT. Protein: CAWSLDSTEAFF.

As DNA, the CDR3 is TGCACCAGCAGCCAAGTCGCAGTAAGGGGTCGGAACACTGAAGCTTTCTTT. Translated: CTSSQVAVRGRNTEAFF. The chain has TRBV1 and TRBJ1-1; the DNA was not used to check the table's D call, TRBD1. TRBV1 is deemed a pseudogene. The length of the CDR3 is 17 residues.

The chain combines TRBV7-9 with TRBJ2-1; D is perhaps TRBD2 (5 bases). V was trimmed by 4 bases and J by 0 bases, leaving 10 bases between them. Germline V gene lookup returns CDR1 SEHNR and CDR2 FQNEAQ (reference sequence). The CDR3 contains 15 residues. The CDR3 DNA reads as TGTGCCAGCAGCTCTCTGGGGAGCTCCTACAATGAGCAGTTCTTC. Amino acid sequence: CASSSLGSSYNEQFF. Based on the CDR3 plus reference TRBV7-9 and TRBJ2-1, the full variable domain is DTGVSQNPRHKITKRGQNVTFRCDPISEHNRLYWYRQTLGQGPEFLTYFQNEAQLEKSRLLSDRFSAERPKGSFSTLEIQRTEQGDSAMYLCASSSLGSSYNEQFFGPGTRLTVL.

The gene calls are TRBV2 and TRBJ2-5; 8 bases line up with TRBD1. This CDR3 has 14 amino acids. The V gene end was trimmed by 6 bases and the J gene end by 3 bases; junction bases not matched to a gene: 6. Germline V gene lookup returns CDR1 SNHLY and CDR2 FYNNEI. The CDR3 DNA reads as TGTGCCAGCAGGTCCGGACAGGGAAAAGAGACCCAGTACTTC. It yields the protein CASRSGQGKETQYF.

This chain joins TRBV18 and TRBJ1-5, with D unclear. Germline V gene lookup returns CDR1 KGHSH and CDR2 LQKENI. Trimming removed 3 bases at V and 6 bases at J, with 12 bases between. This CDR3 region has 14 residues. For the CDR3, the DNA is TGTGCCAGCTCACCGCTGGCAGAAAGTCAGCCCCAGCATTTT. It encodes CASSPLAESQPQHF.

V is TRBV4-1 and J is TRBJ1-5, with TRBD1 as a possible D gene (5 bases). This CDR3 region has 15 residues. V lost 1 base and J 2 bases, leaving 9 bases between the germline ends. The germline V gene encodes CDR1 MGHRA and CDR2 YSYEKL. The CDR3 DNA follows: TGCGCCAGCAGCCAAGCCGGAGGGGGCAATCAGCCCCAGCATTTT. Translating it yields CASSQAGGGNQPQHF.

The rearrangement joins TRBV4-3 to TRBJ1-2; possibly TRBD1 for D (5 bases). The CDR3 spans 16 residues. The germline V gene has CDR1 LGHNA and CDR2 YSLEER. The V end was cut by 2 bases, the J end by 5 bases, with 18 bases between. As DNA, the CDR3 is TGCGCCAGCAGCCAAAACTCGCCAGGGTTAGGGTATGGCTACACCTTC. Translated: CASSQNSPGLGYGYTF.

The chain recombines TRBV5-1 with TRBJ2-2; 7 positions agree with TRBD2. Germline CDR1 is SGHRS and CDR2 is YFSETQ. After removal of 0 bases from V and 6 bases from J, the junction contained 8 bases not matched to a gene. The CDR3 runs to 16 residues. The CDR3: CASSLVAGVVPGELFF. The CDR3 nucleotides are TGCGCCAGCAGCTTGGTTGCGGGAGTGGTACCCGGGGAGCTGTTTTTT.

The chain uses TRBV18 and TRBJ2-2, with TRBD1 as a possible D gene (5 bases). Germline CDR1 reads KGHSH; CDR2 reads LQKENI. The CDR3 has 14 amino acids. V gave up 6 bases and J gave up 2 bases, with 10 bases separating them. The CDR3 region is CASSRTRNTGELFF. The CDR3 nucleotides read TGTGCCAGCTCTCGGACACGAAACACCGGGGAGCTGTTTTTT.

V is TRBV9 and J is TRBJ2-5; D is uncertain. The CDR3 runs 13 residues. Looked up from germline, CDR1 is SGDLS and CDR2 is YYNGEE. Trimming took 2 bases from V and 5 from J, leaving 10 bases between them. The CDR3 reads CASSVPSGETQYF. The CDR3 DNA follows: TGTGCCAGCAGCGTGCCTAGTGGTGAGACCCAGTACTTC.

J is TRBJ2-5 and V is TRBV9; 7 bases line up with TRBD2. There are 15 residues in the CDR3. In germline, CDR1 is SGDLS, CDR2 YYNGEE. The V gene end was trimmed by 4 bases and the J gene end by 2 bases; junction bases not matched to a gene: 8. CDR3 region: CASSTEVGGQETQYF. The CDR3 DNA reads TGTGCCAGCAGCACCGAAGTGGGGGGGCAAGAGACCCAGTACTTC.

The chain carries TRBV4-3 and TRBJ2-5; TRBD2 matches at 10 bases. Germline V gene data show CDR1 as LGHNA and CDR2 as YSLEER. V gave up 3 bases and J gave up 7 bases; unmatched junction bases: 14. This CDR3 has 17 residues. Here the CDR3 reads CASSQVRGLASSGTQYF. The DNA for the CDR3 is TGCGCCAGCAGCCAGGTGCGGGGACTAGCGTCGAGCGGGACCCAGTACTTC.

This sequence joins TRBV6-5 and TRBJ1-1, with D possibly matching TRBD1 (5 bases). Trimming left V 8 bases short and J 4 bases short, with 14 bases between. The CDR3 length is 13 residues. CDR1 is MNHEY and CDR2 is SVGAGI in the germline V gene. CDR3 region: CASWPGAATEAFF. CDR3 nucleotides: TGTGCCAGCTGGCCTGGGGCAGCCACTGAAGCTTTCTTT.

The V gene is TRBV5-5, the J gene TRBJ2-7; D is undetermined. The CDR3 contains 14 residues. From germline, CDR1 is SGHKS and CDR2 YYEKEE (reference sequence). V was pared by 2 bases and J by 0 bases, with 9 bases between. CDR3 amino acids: CASSFIEYSYEQYF. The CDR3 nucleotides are TGTGCCAGCAGCTTCATCGAGTACTCCTACGAGCAGTACTTC.

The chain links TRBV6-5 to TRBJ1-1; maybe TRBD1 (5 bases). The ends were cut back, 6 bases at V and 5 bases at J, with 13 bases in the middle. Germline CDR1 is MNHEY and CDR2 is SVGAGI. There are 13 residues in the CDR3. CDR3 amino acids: CASSSWRGTEAFF. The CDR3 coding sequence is TGTGCCAGCAGCTCCTGGAGGGGTACTGAAGCTTTCTTT.

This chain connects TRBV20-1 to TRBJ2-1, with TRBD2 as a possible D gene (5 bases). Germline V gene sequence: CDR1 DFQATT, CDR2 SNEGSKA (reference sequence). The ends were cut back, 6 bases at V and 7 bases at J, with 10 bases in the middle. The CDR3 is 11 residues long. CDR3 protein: CSATTGNEQFF. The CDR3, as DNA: TGCAGTGCCACAACGGGAAATGAGCAGTTCTTC.

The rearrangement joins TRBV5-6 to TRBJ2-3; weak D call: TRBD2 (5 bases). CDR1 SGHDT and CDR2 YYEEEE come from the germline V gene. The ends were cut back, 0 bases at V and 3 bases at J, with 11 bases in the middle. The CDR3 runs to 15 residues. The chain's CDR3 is CASSLAGGRTDTQYF. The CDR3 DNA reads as TGTGCCAGCAGCTTGGCCGGAGGACGGACAGATACGCAGTATTTT. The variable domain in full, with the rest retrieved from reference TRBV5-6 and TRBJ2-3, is DAGVTQSPTHLIKTRGQQVTLRCSPKSGHDTVSWYQQALGQGPQFIFQYYEEEERQRGNFPDRFSGHQFPNYSSELNVNALLLGDSALYLCASSLAGGRTDTQYFGPGTRLTVL.

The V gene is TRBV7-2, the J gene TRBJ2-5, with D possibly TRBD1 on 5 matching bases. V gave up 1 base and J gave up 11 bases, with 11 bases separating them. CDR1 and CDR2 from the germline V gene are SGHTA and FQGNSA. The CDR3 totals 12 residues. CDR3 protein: CASSLEGRLQYF. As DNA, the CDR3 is TGTGCCAGCAGCTTAGAGGGGCGCCTACAGTACTTC.